The clone carrying this T cell receptor (beta chain) appeared a few times. Its antigen remains unidentified. V lost 0 bases, J lost 1 base, and 11 bases lay in between. CDR1 and CDR2 (germline): SGHRS, YFSETQ. The CDR3 consists of 16 residues. In making TCR beta libraries, quantitative 5'-RACE with molecular barcodes was used. Via MiXCR, TCRdb re-called the 5' RACE reads, giving one row per CDR3 protein. The repertoire holds approximately 340,000 distinct CDR3 sequences, with around 15% as singletons. The sample is drawn from a study of CD8 T cells in ankylosing spondylitis. The study, taken as a whole, reports: Characteristic, it appeared, of ankylosing spondylitis blood was a TCR beta motif of about eight highly homologous variants.

The sequence came from a male donor with ankylosing spondylitis or in good health (not recorded which). The sample consisted of blood, either unsorted or a sorted T cell fraction (not recorded which). The V gene is TRBV5-1, the J gene TRBJ2-1; D is unresolved. The CDR3 here is CASSLGVTNSYNEQFF. CDR3 nucleotides: TGCGCCAGCAGCTTGGGGGTGACCAATTCCTACAATGAGCAGTTCTTC. Combining the CDR3 with reference TRBV5-1 and TRBJ2-1 gives the whole variable domain KAGVTQTPRYLIKTRGQQVTLSCSPISGHRSVSWYQQTPGQGLQFLFEYFSETQRNKGNFPGRFSGRQFSNSRSEMNVSTLELGDSALYLCASSLGVTNSYNEQFFGPGTRLTVL.